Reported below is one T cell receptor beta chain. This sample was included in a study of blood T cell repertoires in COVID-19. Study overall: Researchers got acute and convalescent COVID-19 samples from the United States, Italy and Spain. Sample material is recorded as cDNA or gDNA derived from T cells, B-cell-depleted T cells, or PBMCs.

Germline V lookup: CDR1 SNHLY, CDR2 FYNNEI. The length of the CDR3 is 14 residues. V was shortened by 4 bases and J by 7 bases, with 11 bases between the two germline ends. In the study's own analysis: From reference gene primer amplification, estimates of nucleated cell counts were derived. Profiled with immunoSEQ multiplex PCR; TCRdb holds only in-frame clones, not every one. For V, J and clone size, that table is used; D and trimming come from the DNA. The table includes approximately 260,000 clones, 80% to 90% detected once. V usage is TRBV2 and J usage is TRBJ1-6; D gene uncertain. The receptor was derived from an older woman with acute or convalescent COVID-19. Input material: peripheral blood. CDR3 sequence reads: CASSARAENSPLHF. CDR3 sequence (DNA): TGTGCCAGCAGTGCGCGGGCAGAGAATTCACCCCTCCACTTT.